These 24 T cell receptor beta chains were sequenced from one sample in a study of blood T cell repertoires in COVID-19. Using immunoSEQ multiplex PCR, the repertoire was profiled, and TCRdb retains in-frame clones only, with some absent. This repertoire shows 54,000 or so clones, over 70% found once; its top ten account for about 3.2%. Sequencing used peripheral blood. These receptors were taken from a human donor in a cohort sampled during active COVID-19.

CDR3 bases: TGCGCCAGCAGCCAAGACGCGGGGATGGGCTACACCTTC. It is translated as CASSQDAGMGYTF. This sequence joins TRBV4-3 and TRBJ1-2; D gene unclear. Germline V gives CDR1 LGHNA, CDR2 YSLEER. Trimming shortened V by 0 bases and J by 8 bases, and 10 bases separated the two germline ends. The CDR3 is made up of 13 amino acids.

This clone was found once. The J gene is TRBJ1-4, the V gene TRBV2; 10 nucleotides agree with TRBD1. The CDR3 totals 15 residues. In germline, CDR1 is SNHLY, CDR2 FYNNEI. After removal of 4 bases from V and 9 bases from J, the junction contained 8 bases not matched to a gene. In nucleotides, the CDR3 is TGTGCCAGCAGTGTGACAGGGGGCGAAGGGAAAAAACTGTTTTTT. It is translated as CASSVTGGEGKKLFF.

The J gene is TRBJ2-5, the V gene TRBV5-1; D may be TRBD1 (5 bases). Germline V CDR1 and CDR2: SGHRS, YFSETQ. CDR3 length equals 14 residues. Trimming left V 1 base short and J 3 bases short, with 10 bases between. The CDR3: CASSLLGAEETQYF. The CDR3 DNA is TGCGCCAGCAGCTTGTTAGGGGCAGAAGAGACCCAGTACTTC.

The V gene is TRBV3-1 (or the pseudogene TRBV3-2), the J gene TRBJ2-3, with 15 bases that match TRBD2. CDR3 length: 17 residues. With V trimmed by 5 bases and J by 5 bases, 8 bases remained unmatched. Germline CDR1 reads LGHDT; CDR2 reads YNNKEL (reference sequence). The CDR3 is CASSDGTSGGWEDTQYF. CDR3 coding DNA: TGTGCCAGCAGCGACGGGACTAGCGGGGGGTGGGAAGATACGCAGTATTTT.

The V gene is TRBV18, the J gene TRBJ2-7, with a possible D match to TRBD2 (5 bases). The length of the CDR3 is 16 residues. V lost 0 bases and J lost 7, with 19 bases in between. CDR1 and CDR2 from the germline V gene are KGHSH and LQKENI. CDR3 nucleotide sequence: TGTGCCAGCTCACCACCTGGACCGGGATCTTCTGGGGAGCAGTACTTC. Translation gives CASSPPGPGSSGEQYF.

The chain couples TRBV9 to TRBJ2-1, with 10 bases matching TRBD2. CDR1 and CDR2 (germline): SGDLS, YYNGEE. The CDR3 consists of 15 residues. Losses at the gene ends were 0 bases for V and 6 bases for J; bases not matched to a gene: 3. The CDR3 DNA reads TGTGCCAGCAGCGTAGCTAGCGGGAGACCCAATGAGCAGTTCTTC. This codes for CASSVASGRPNEQFF. The variable domain in full, with the rest retrieved from reference TRBV9 and TRBJ2-1, is DSGVTQTPKHLITATGQRVTLRCSPRSGDLSVYWYQQSLDQGLQFLIQYYNGEERAKGNILERFSAQQFPDLHSELNLSSLELGDSALYFCASSVASGRPNEQFFGPGTRLTVL.

V is TRBV5-1 and J is TRBJ1-3; D may be TRBD1 (5 bases). This CDR3 is built from 15 residues. Germline V gene lookup returns CDR1 SGHRS and CDR2 YFSETQ. Trimming left V 2 bases short and J 2 bases short, with 11 bases between. In nucleotides, the CDR3 is TGCGCCAGCAGCTTCGGGGGGGAGGCTGGAAACACCATATATTTT. It specifies CASSFGGEAGNTIYF.

This chain connects TRBV6-2 or TRBV6-3 to TRBJ2-7; D is perhaps TRBD2 (6 bases). V shed 2 bases and J shed 3 bases, with 11 bases lying between them. Per germline, CDR1 MNHEY and CDR2 SVGEGT. The CDR3 length is 14 residues. CDR3 coding DNA: TGTGCCAGCAGTTACGCGGGGCCAATCTACGAGCAGTACTTC. Protein sequence: CASSYAGPIYEQYF.

The chain recombines TRBV7-3 with TRBJ1-1; D is undetermined. The CDR3 length is 14 residues. V gave up 1 base and J gave up 0 bases, with 6 bases separating them. The V gene's germline CDR1 is SGHTA and CDR2 FQGTGA. CDR3 protein: CASSLNSLNTEAFF. DNA of the CDR3: TGTGCCAGCAGCTTAAACAGCCTGAACACTGAAGCTTTCTTT.

This chain uses TRBV28 with TRBJ2-5; D is perhaps TRBD1 (6 bases). The CDR3 sequence is 16 residues long. Trimming pared 2 bases from V and 0 bases from J, leaving 13 bases between. CDR1 MDHEN and CDR2 SYDVKM come from the germline V gene. The CDR3 here is CASSLVQTGNQETQYF. The CDR3, as DNA: TGTGCCAGCAGTTTAGTTCAAACAGGGAACCAAGAGACCCAGTACTTC.

The V call is TRBV5-4, the J call TRBJ2-2; 8 positions agree with TRBD2. The CDR3 length is 15 residues. With 1 base clipped from V and 6 bases from J, the junction kept 5 bases outside the gene matches. Germline V gives CDR1 SGHNT, CDR2 YYREEE (reference sequence). CDR3 region: CASSLPGGAPGELFF. In nucleotides, the CDR3 is TGTGCCAGCAGCTTGCCCGGGGGGGCCCCCGGGGAGCTGTTTTTT.

The chain joins TRBV19 to TRBJ2-5; 9 positions agree with TRBD2. This CDR3 is built from 18 residues. Germline trimming cut 1 base from V and 0 bases from J; bases unmatched to any gene: 9. The germline V gene has CDR1 LNHDA and CDR2 SQIVND (reference sequence). CDR3: CASSIAASSGTYQETQYF. CDR3 bases: TGTGCCAGTAGTATAGCGGCTTCTAGCGGGACGTACCAAGAGACCCAGTACTTC.

This sequence joins TRBV3-1 (or the pseudogene TRBV3-2) and TRBJ2-7; possibly TRBD1 for D (5 bases). CDR3 length equals 15 residues. Per germline, CDR1 LGHDT and CDR2 YNNKEL (reference sequence). Trimming stripped 4 bases from V and 3 bases from J, with 16 bases between. The CDR3 nucleotides read TGTGCCAGCAGCCCAGACCCAGGGTCCAACTACGAGCAGTACTTC. Translated, it gives CASSPDPGSNYEQYF.

V gene TRBV5-6 combines with J gene TRBJ1-1; 7 bases line up with TRBD1. The CDR3 covers 14 residues. With 5 bases clipped from V and 4 bases from J, the junction kept 8 bases outside the gene matches. The V gene's germline CDR1 is SGHDT and CDR2 YYEEEE. The DNA of the CDR3 is TGTGCCAGCAGTTTGACAGGGCTTAGCACTGAAGCTTTCTTT. It specifies CASSLTGLSTEAFF.

This clone was seen once. The sample has other DNA sequences that encode this CDR3 too. The genes are TRBV5-4 and TRBJ1-1; D gene unclear. V dropped 0 bases and J dropped 1 base, with 7 bases sitting between them. The CDR3 covers 14 residues. CDR1 is SGHNT and CDR2 is YYREEE in the germline V gene (reference sequence). The DNA of the CDR3 is TGTGCCAGCAGCTTGGGGCGGGAGAACACTGAAGCTTTCTTT. The encoded protein is CASSLGRENTEAFF. Based on the CDR3 plus reference TRBV5-4 and TRBJ1-1, the full variable domain is ETGVTQSPTHLIKTRGQQVTLRCSSQSGHNTVSWYQQALGQGPQFIFQYYREEENGRGNFPPRFSGLQFPNYSSELNVNALELDDSALYLCASSLGRENTEAFFGQGTRLTVV.

The genes are TRBV10-1 and TRBJ2-7; no reliable D call. This CDR3 has 15 residues. The V gene's germline CDR1 is WNHNN and CDR2 SYGVQD (reference sequence). Trimming left V 2 bases short and J 4 bases short, with 15 bases between. The CDR3 DNA reads TGCGCCAGCAGTGAGGATTTAGTGGGCATATACGAGCAGTACTTC. It codes for CASSEDLVGIYEQYF.

J is TRBJ2-1 and V is TRBV6-5; D possibly corresponds to TRBD2 (6 bases). This CDR3 has 13 amino acids. Germline CDR1 is MNHEY and CDR2 is SVGAGI. Trimming took 7 bases from V and 5 from J, leaving 12 bases between them. CDR3 bases: TGTGCCAGCACGCAAGGAGGGAACAATGAGCAGTTCTTC. The encoded protein is CASTQGGNNEQFF.

This chain joins TRBV3-1 (or the pseudogene TRBV3-2) and TRBJ2-5, with 15 bases that match TRBD2. Unmatched junction bases numbered 4, after V lost 1 base and J lost 4 bases. This CDR3 region has 17 residues. Germline V gene lookup returns CDR1 LGHDT and CDR2 YNNKEL (reference sequence). DNA for the CDR3: TGTGCCAGCAGCCAAGGGACTAGCGGGAGGGCCTCAGAGACCCAGTACTTC. The encoded protein is CASSQGTSGRASETQYF.

The V call is TRBV3-1 (or the pseudogene TRBV3-2), the J call TRBJ2-4, with TRBD2 as a possible D gene (5 bases). The CDR3 is 17 residues long. Germline lookup yields CDR1 LGHDT and CDR2 YNNKEL (reference sequence). The V gene lost 1 base and the J gene lost 6 bases, with 19 bases spanning the gap. As DNA, the CDR3 is TGTGCCAGCAGCCAAGTTGCAGCGGAACTCCGTGGAAACATTCAGTACTTC. It encodes CASSQVAAELRGNIQYF.

The chain uses TRBV4-1 and TRBJ2-6; TRBD1 matches 10 bases. The CDR3 has 16 amino acids. J lost 10 bases, V lost 2 bases, and 8 bases had no gene match. Germline V CDR1 and CDR2: MGHRA, YSYEKL. The CDR3 nucleotides are TGCGCCAGCAGCCAAACAGGGACAGGGGAAAGGAACGTCCTGACTTTC. Translating gives CASSQTGTGERNVLTF.

In DNA form, the CDR3 reads TGTGCCAGCAGTGAAGTCCGGGGGGGAGATAGCAATCAGCCCCAGCATTTT. It is translated as CASSEVRGGDSNQPQHF. The rearrangement links TRBV6-1 to TRBJ1-5; D may be TRBD1 (5 bases). The V gene lost 1 base and the J gene lost 0 bases, with 13 bases spanning the gap. The CDR3 is 17 amino acids. Germline V CDR1 and CDR2: MNHNS, SASEGT.

This chain joins TRBV19 and TRBJ1-4; the D is unclear. V was trimmed by 6 bases and J by 3 bases, leaving 14 bases between them. Germline loops: CDR1 LNHDA, CDR2 SQIVND (reference sequence). The CDR3 is 15 residues long. The CDR3 reads CASSPTRGANEKLFF. The CDR3 DNA is TGTGCCAGTAGCCCGACGCGGGGAGCTAATGAAAAACTGTTTTTT. The entire variable domain, with the rest obtained from reference TRBV19 and TRBJ1-4, is as follows: DGGITQSPKYLFRKEGQNVTLSCEQNLNHDAMYWYRQDPGQGLRLIYYSQIVNDFQKGDIAEGYSVSREKKESFPLTVTSAQKNPTAFYLCASSPTRGANEKLFFGSGTQLSVL.

J is TRBJ1-5 and V is TRBV4-3, with D maybe TRBD1 (5 bases). This CDR3 spans 18 amino acids. CDR1 is LGHNA, CDR2 YSLEER, per germline. Trimming pared 0 bases from V and 2 bases from J, leaving 17 bases between. CDR3 bases: TGCGCCAGCAGCCAAGAGTCGGGAGGGTGGGACGGCAATCAGCCCCAGCATTTT. Translated, it gives CASSQESGGWDGNQPQHF.

The V and J genes are TRBV3-1 (or the pseudogene TRBV3-2) and TRBJ2-2; 8 nucleotides match TRBD2. The V segment lost 4 bases and the J segment 5 bases; nucleotides outside the gene matches: 9. Germline lookup yields CDR1 LGHDT and CDR2 YNNKEL (reference sequence). This CDR3 has 16 amino acids. The CDR3 reads CASSPWRAGGTGELFF. CDR3 nucleotides: TGTGCCAGCAGCCCCTGGAGGGCGGGAGGAACCGGGGAGCTGTTTTTT.